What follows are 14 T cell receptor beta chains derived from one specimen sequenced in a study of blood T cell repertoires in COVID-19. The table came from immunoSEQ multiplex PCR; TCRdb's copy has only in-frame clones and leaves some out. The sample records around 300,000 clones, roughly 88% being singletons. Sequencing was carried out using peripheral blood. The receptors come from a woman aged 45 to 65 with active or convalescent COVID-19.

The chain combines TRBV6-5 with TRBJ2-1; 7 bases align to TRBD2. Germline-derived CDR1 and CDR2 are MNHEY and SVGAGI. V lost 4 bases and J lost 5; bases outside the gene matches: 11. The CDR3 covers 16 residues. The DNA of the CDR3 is TGTGCCAGCAGTTCCTTGGGGGGGGGAAGGCACAATGAGCAGTTCTTC. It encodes CASSSLGGGRHNEQFF.

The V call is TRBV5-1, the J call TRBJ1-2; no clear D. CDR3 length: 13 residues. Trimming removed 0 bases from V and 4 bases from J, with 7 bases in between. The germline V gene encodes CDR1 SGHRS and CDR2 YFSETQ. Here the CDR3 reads CASSLGGVYGYTF. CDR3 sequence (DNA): TGCGCCAGCAGCTTGGGAGGTGTCTATGGCTACACCTTC.

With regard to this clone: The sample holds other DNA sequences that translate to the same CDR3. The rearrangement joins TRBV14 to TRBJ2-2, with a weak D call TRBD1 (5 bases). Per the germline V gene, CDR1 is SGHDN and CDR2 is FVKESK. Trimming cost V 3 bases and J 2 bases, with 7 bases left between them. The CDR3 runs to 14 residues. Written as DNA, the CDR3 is TGTGCCAGCAGCCAGGGGCAAAACACCGGGGAGCTGTTTTTT. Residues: CASSQGQNTGELFF.

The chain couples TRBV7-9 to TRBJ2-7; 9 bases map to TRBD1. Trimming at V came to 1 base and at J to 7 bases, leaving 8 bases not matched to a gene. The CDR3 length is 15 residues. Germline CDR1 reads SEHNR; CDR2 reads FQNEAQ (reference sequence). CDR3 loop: CASSLVGTGFQEQYF. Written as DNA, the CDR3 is TGTGCCAGCAGCTTAGTTGGGACAGGGTTTCAAGAGCAGTACTTC.

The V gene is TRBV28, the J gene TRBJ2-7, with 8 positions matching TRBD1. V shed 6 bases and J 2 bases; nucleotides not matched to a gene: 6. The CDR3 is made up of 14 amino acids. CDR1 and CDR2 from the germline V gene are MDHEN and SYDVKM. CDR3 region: CASRKTGVTYEQYF. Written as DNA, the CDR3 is TGTGCCAGCAGGAAGACAGGGGTGACCTACGAGCAGTACTTC.

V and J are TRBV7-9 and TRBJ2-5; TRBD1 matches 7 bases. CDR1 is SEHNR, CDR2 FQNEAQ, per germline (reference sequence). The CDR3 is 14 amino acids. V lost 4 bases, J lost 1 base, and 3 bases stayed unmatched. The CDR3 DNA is TGTGCCAGCAGCTCGGGACAGTCCCAAGAGACCCAGTACTTC. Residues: CASSSGQSQETQYF.

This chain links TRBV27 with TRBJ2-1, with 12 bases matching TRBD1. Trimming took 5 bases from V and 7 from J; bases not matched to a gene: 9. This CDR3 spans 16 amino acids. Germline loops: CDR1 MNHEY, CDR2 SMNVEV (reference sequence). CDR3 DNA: TGTGCCAGCAGTAGCATCCGGGACAGGGGGCGGAATGAGCAGTTCTTC. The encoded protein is CASSSIRDRGRNEQFF.

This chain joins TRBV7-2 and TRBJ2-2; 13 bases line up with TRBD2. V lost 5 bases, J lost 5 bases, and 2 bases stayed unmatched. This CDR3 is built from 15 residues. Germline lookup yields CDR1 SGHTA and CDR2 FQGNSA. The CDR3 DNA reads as TGTGCCAGCAGCAAGACTAGCGGGAGGACCGGGGAGCTGTTTTTT. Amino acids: CASSKTSGRTGELFF.

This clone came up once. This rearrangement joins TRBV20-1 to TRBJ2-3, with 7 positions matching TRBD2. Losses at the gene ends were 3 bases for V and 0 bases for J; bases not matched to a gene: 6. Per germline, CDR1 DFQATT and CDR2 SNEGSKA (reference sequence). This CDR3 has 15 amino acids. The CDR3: CSASRGDFSTDTQYF. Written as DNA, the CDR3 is TGCAGTGCTAGTCGGGGGGACTTTAGCACAGATACGCAGTATTTT.

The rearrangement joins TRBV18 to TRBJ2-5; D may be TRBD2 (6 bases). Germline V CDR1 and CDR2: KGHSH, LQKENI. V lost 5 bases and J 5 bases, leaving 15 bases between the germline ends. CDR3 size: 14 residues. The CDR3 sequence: CASSVSGGVETQYF. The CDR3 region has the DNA TGTGCCAGCTCAGTTAGCGGAGGTGTGGAGACCCAGTACTTC.

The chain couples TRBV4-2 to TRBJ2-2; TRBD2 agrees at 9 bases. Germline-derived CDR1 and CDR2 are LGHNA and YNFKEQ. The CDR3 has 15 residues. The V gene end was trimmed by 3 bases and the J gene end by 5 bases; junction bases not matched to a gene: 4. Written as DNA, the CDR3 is TGTGCCAGCAGCCAGGCTAGCGGGAAGACCGGGGAGCTGTTTTTT. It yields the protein CASSQASGKTGELFF.

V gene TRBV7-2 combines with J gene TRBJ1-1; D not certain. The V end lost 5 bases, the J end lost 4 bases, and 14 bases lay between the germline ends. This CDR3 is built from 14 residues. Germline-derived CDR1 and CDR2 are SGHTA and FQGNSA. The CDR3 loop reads CASSPNTGGTEAFF. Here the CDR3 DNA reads TGTGCCAGCAGCCCCAATACGGGTGGCACTGAAGCTTTCTTT.

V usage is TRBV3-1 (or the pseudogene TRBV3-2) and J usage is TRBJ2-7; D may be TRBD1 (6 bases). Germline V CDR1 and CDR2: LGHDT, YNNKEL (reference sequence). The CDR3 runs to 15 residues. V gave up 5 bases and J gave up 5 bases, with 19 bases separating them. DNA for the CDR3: TGTGCCAGCAGCACCCGGGACACCGATCAGGACGAGCAGTACTTC. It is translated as CASSTRDTDQDEQYF.

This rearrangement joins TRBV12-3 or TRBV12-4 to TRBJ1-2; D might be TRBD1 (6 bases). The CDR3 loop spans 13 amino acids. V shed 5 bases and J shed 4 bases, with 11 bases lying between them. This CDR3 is CASSIQGPYGYTF. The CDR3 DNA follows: TGTGCCAGCAGTATACAGGGCCCCTATGGCTACACCTTC.